A single sample gave rise to the 14 T cell receptor beta chains below, sequenced in a study of PD-1 blockade in classical Hodgkin lymphoma. Repertoires were generated with immunoSEQ multiplex PCR, while TCRdb's copy carries only in-frame clones and drops some. The sample holds around 40,000 clones, 60% to 85% seen once. Autologous stem cell transplantation was followed by relapse in every patient, and brentuximab vedotin exposure varied. Sequenced here: peripheral blood mononuclear cells (PBMCs), sampled at baseline. These receptors came from a human donor with classical Hodgkin lymphoma.

The chain recombines TRBV30 with TRBJ1-5, with D tentatively TRBD1 (5 bases). Per the germline V gene, CDR1 is GTSNPN and CDR2 is SVGIG (reference sequence). The CDR3 spans 13 residues. Deletions cut 1 base from V and 6 bases from J, with 10 bases between. For the CDR3, the DNA is TGTGCCTGGAGTGGAGGGGTAGCTCAGCCCCAGCATTTT. The encoded protein is CAWSGGVAQPQHF.

This chain connects TRBV18 to TRBJ2-5; 11 bases are a match to TRBD2. Looked up from germline, CDR1 is KGHSH and CDR2 is LQKENI. The CDR3 is 14 amino acids. V shed 6 bases, J shed 5 bases, and the junction held 5 bases outside the gene matches. CDR3 loop: CASSPGTSGETQYF. Here the CDR3 DNA reads TGTGCCAGCTCGCCCGGGACTAGCGGCGAGACCCAGTACTTC.

The J gene is TRBJ2-7, the V gene TRBV19; TRBD2 matches 8 bases. Per germline, CDR1 LNHDA and CDR2 SQIVND (reference sequence). V shed 5 bases, J shed 7 bases, and the junction held 13 bases outside the gene matches. The CDR3 extends over 15 amino acids. The CDR3 DNA sequence: TGTGCCAGTAGTGTCTTACCGGGACTAGTTCCGGAGCAGTACTTC. Residues: CASSVLPGLVPEQYF.

The CDR3 here is CAISESEGYWDEQFF. The CDR3 region has the DNA TGTGCCATCAGTGAGTCGGAGGGGTACTGGGATGAGCAGTTCTTC. The chain joins TRBV10-3 to TRBJ2-1; D is perhaps TRBD2 (6 bases). Germline V gene lookup returns CDR1 ENHRY and CDR2 SYGVKD. V lost 0 bases and J 8 bases, leaving 14 bases between the germline ends. CDR3 length equals 15 residues.

This clone came up a few times. This chain uses TRBV4-2 with TRBJ2-7; maybe TRBD2 (6 bases). With 3 bases removed from V and 2 bases from J, the gap between germline ends came to 20 bases. The CDR3 has 17 amino acids. From germline, CDR1 is LGHNA and CDR2 YNFKEQ. The CDR3 loop is CASSQTAGGTTAYEQYF. The CDR3 bases are TGTGCCAGCAGCCAGACTGCTGGGGGGACGACCGCCTACGAGCAGTACTTC.

The V gene is TRBV27, the J gene TRBJ1-1; maybe TRBD1 (6 bases). The ends were cut back, 6 bases at V and 4 bases at J, with 12 bases in the middle. The CDR3 has 13 amino acids. Looked up from germline, CDR1 is MNHEY and CDR2 is SMNVEV (reference sequence). The DNA of the CDR3 is TGTGCCAGCAGCTATAGGGGGGGCACTGAAGCTTTCTTT. It codes for CASSYRGGTEAFF.

This chain uses TRBV5-6 with TRBJ2-7; a weak D match, TRBD2 (6 bases). This CDR3 has 14 residues. The germline V gene encodes CDR1 SGHDT and CDR2 YYEEEE. V lost 5 bases to trimming and J lost 2 bases, with 14 bases between them. The CDR3 spells CASRTGVRTYEQYF. The CDR3 bases are TGTGCCAGCAGAACGGGGGTTAGGACCTACGAGCAGTACTTC.

The chain carries TRBV6-5 and TRBJ1-1, with D perhaps TRBD1 (6 bases). CDR1 and CDR2 from the germline V gene are MNHEY and SVGAGI. The CDR3 contains 14 residues. The germline V and J ends were trimmed by 9 bases and 6 bases, with 20 bases remaining between them. CDR3 amino acids: CASRQGRVIAEAFF. The CDR3 DNA follows: TGTGCCAGTCGGCAGGGGAGGGTGATCGCTGAAGCTTTCTTT.

This clone has ten or more counts. This chain uses TRBV21-1 with TRBJ1-4; TRBD1 reflects the table's D call only, with no check against the DNA. TRBV21-1 is a pseudogene locus. The CDR3 runs 12 residues. CDR3 region: CASSRQGEKLFF. Here the CDR3 DNA reads TGTGCCAGCAGCCGACAGGGTGAAAAACTGTTTTTT.

The rearrangement joins TRBV30 to TRBJ1-5; a weak D match, TRBD1 (6 bases). This CDR3 is 13 amino acids long. V shed 4 bases and J shed 5 bases, with 12 bases lying between them. Germline CDR1 and CDR2: GTSNPN and SVGIG (reference sequence). The CDR3 sequence: CAWNGGRDQPQHF. The CDR3 nucleotides read TGTGCCTGGAATGGGGGGCGAGATCAGCCCCAGCATTTT.

This chain connects TRBV29-1 to TRBJ2-1, with D tentatively TRBD2 (5 bases). The CDR3 runs to 14 residues. Trimming shortened V by 0 bases and J by 5 bases, and 11 bases separated the two germline ends. The germline gives CDR1 SQVTM, CDR2 ANQGSEA. The CDR3 nucleotides are TGCAGCGTTGAAGATGAAGGACTTGACAATGAGCAGTTCTTC. It encodes CSVEDEGLDNEQFF.

V and J are TRBV30 and TRBJ2-5; TRBD2 agrees at 7 bases. This CDR3 has 13 amino acids. Germline CDR1 GTSNPN, CDR2 SVGIG (reference sequence). The V segment lost 0 bases and the J segment 5 bases; nucleotides outside the gene matches: 3. DNA of the CDR3: TGTGCCTGGAGTGTATGGGGAGGGGAGACCCAGTACTTC. It codes for CAWSVWGGETQYF.

This clone was recorded a few times. The gene calls are TRBV2 and TRBJ2-7; D may correspond to TRBD1 or TRBD2 (5 bases each). Between the trimmed V and J ends, which lost 9 bases and 2 bases, there was a span of 17 bases. Looked up from germline, CDR1 is SNHLY and CDR2 is FYNNEI. The CDR3 has 14 amino acids. This CDR3 is CASFPGTGTYEQYF. In DNA form, the CDR3 reads TGTGCCAGTTTCCCCGGGACGGGAACCTACGAGCAGTACTTC.

The V call is TRBV4-3, the J call TRBJ2-3; 11 bases align to TRBD2. Germline V gene lookup returns CDR1 LGHNA and CDR2 YSLEER. The CDR3 totals 15 residues. With 2 bases clipped from V and 6 bases from J, the junction kept 4 bases outside the gene matches. The CDR3, as DNA: TGCGCCAGCAGCCAAATAGCGGGGGGGCCCGATACGCAGTATTTT. Its protein product is CASSQIAGGPDTQYF.